This T cell receptor (beta chain) is drawn from a study of identical twins. This clonotype showed up just a few times. A single record per CDR3 protein comes from TCRdb applying MiXCR to the 5' RACE reads. The sample yields 500,000 to 650,000 distinct CDR3 sequences, about a fifth seen once. This sample was also put to use in a study of yellow fever vaccine responses in identical twins. That source notes: On the reported evidence, twins' vaccine T cell responses seemed partly convergent and partly personalized.

This TCR derives from a woman in her late teens or twenties in good health. Material for sequencing was CD4+ T cells sorted from blood.

The CDR3 loop is CSAYRSYNEQFF. Written as DNA, the CDR3 is TGCAGTGCCTACCGATCCTACAATGAGCAGTTCTTC. The chain couples TRBV20-1 to TRBJ2-1; D remains ambiguous. Looked up from germline, CDR1 is DFQATT and CDR2 is SNEGSKA (reference sequence). Trimming removed 6 bases from V and 1 base from J, with 7 bases in between. The CDR3 sequence is 12 residues long.